This entry is about one T cell receptor beta chain. Its antigen is not identified. Germline V gene lookup returns CDR1 SGHRS and CDR2 YFSETQ. The CDR3 is 17 residues long. J lost 5 bases, V lost 0 bases, and 9 bases had no gene match. The record originates from a study of T cell responses to AZD1222 COVID-19 vaccine. Notes on the study in general: Reports indicate that nearly half of spike-specific TCRs are directed at unmutated variant regions. Donors were chiefly white British, with a greater number of females, and clonal diversity was perhaps underestimated. Seropositivity was recorded at baseline in only 6 or 7 AZD1222 recipients.

This table comes from immunoSEQ multiplex PCR, and its TCRdb copy is limited to in-frame clones, with some not included. The data show about 150,000 clones, with 70% to 90% seen just once and around 2.2% held by the top ten. The V and J genes are TRBV5-1 and TRBJ2-5, with TRBD2 matching 11 bases. This sequence originates from an adult in good health. This specimen consisted of peripheral blood, obtained on day 0 of AZD1222 vaccination. Written as DNA, the CDR3 is TGCGCCAGCAGCTTGGCCTCTCTAGCGGGAGGAGGGGAGACCCAGTACTTC. Protein product: CASSLASLAGGGETQYF.